This TCR beta chain emerged from a study of T-cell memory formation after mild COVID-19. The TCR alpha and TCR beta cDNA libraries, bearing sample barcodes and UMIs, were generated by 5'RACE using constant-segment primers. TCRdb reprocessed the 5' RACE reads via MiXCR and lists one record per CDR3 protein. This table holds approximately 99,000 distinct CDR3 sequences, 15% to 20% found once. Regarding this clonotype: Its antigen is unknown.

Overall study results and limits: Memory sampled before infection contained some responding clones, suggesting cross-reactive memory joined. Most CD4+ clones that shrank were in CM and EM, while CD8+ ones turned up in EMRA. Later expanders leaned toward CD4+, whereas clones contracting from day 15 to 85 were balanced CD4/CD8.

Per the germline V gene, CDR1 is MNHEY and CDR2 is SVGEGT. This CDR3 comprises 14 residues. V shed 7 bases and J 3 bases; nucleotides not matched to a gene: 8. The sequence was collected from a man in his late teens or twenties who had mild COVID-19 (a few samples of this study predate the infection). Cell type and time point are not known. The sample taken for sequencing was PBMCs or a T cell subset sorted from them (not recorded which). V is TRBV6-2 or TRBV6-3 and J is TRBJ2-7; 8 nucleotides align to TRBD2. CDR3 amino acids: CASTHPGGDYEQYF. The CDR3 DNA is TGTGCCAGCACCCACCCCGGGGGGGACTACGAGCAGTACTTC.